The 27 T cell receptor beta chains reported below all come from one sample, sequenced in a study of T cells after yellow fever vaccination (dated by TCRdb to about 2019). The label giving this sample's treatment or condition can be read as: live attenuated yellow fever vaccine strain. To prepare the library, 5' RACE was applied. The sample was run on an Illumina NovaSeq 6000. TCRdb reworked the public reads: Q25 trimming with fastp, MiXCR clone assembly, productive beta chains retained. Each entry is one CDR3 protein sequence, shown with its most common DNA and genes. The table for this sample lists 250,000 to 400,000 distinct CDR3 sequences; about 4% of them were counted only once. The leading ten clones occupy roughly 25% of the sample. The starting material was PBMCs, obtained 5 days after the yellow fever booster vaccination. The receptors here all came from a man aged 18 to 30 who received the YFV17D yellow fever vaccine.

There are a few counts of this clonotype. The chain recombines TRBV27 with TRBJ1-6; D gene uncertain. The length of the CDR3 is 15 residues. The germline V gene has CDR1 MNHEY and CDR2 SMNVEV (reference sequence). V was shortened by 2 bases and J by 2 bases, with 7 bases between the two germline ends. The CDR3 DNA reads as TGTGCCAGCAGTTTAGAGGCGGCCTATAATTCACCCCTCCACTTT. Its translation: CASSLEAAYNSPLHF.

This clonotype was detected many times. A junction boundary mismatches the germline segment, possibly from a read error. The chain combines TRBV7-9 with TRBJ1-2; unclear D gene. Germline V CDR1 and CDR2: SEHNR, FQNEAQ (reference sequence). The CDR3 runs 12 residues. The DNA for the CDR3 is TGTGCCAGCAGCTTAGACCCGGAGAGGCTAGTCTTC. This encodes CASSLDPERLVF.

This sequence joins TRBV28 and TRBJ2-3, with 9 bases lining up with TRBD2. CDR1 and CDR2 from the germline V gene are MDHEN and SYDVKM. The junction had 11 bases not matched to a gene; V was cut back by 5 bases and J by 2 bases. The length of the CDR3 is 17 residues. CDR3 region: CASSPTYSGLATDTQYF. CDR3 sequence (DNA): TGTGCCAGCAGTCCCACTTATTCGGGACTAGCCACAGATACGCAGTATTTT.

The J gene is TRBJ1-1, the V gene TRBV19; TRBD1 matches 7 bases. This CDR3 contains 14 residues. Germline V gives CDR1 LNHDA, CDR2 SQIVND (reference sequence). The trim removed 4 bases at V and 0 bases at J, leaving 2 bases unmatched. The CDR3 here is CASSTGQMNTEAFF. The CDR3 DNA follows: TGTGCCAGTAGTACGGGACAGATGAACACTGAAGCTTTCTTT. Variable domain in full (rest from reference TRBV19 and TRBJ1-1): DGGITQSPKYLFRKEGQNVTLSCEQNLNHDAMYWYRQDPGQGLRLIYYSQIVNDFQKGDIAEGYSVSREKKESFPLTVTSAQKNPTAFYLCASSTGQMNTEAFFGQGTRLTVV.

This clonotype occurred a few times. The CDR3 DNA reads as TGTGCCAGCAGCCAAGATGCCCCTTTGGAGACCCAGTACTTC. Translation: CASSQDAPLETQYF. The chain combines TRBV3-1 with TRBJ2-5; D not certain. The CDR3 spans 14 residues. From germline, CDR1 is LGHDT and CDR2 YNNKEL (reference sequence). With 0 bases removed from V and 5 bases from J, the gap between germline ends came to 10 bases.

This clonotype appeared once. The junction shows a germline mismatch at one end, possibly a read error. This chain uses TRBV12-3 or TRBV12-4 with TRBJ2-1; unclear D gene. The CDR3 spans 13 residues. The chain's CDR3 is CASSLPQTYEQLF. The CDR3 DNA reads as TGTGCCAGCAGTTTGCCCCAGACGTATGAGCAGCTCTTC.

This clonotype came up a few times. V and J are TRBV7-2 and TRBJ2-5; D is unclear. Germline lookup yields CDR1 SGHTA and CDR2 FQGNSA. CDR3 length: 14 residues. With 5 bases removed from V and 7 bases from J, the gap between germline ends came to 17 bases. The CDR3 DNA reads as TGTGCCAGCAGCCTAGAGCCAGGAGACGCGACCCAGTACTTC. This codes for CASSLEPGDATQYF.

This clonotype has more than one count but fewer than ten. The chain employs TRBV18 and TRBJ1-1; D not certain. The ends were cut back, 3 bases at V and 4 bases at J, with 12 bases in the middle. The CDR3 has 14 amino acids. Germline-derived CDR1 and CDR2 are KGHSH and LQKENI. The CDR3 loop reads CASSPSNRGTEAFF. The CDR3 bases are TGTGCCAGCTCACCTTCTAACCGTGGCACTGAAGCTTTCTTT.

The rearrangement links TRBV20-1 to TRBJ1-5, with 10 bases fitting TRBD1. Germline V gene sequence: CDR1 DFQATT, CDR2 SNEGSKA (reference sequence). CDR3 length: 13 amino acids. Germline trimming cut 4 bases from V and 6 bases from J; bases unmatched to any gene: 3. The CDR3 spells CSATRQGAQPQHF. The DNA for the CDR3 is TGCAGTGCTACTCGACAGGGGGCTCAGCCCCAGCATTTT.

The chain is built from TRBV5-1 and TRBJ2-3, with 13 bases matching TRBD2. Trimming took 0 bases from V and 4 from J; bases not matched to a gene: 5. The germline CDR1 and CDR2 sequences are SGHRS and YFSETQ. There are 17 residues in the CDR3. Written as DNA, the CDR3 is TGCGCCAGCAGCTTGGCTCCTACTAGCGGGGGGGCAGATACGCAGTATTTT. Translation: CASSLAPTSGGADTQYF.

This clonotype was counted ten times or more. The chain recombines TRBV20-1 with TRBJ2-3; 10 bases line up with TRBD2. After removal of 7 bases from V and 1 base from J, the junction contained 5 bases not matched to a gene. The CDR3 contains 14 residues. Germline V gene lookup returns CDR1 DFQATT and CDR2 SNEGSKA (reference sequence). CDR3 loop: CSGSGGAGTDTQYF. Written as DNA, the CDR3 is TGCAGTGGAAGCGGGGGGGCTGGCACAGATACGCAGTATTTT.

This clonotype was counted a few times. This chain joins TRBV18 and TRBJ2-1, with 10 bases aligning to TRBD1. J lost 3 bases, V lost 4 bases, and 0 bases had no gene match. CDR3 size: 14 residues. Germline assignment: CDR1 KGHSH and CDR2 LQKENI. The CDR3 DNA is TGTGCCAGCTCACGGGACAGGGGCTACAATGAGCAGTTCTTC. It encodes CASSRDRGYNEQFF. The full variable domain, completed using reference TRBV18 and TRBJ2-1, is NAGVMQNPRHLVRRRGQEARLRCSPMKGHSHVYWYRQLPEEGLKFMVYLQKENIIDESGMPKERFSAEFPKEGPSILRIQQVVRGDSAAYFCASSRDRGYNEQFFGPGTRLTVL.

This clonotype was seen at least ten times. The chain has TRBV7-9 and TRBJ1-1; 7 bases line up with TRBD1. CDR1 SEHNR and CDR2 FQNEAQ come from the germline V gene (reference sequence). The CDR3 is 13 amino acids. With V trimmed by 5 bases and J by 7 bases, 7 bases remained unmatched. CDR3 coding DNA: TGTGCCAGCAGCCTAGGACAGGCCGTTGAAGCTTTCTTT. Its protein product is CASSLGQAVEAFF.

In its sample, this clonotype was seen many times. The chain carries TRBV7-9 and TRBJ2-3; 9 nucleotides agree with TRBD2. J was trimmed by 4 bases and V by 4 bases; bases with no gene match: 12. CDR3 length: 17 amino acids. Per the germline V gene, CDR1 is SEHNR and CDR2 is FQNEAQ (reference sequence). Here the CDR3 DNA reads TGTGCCAGCAGCTCTCCCGGGACTAGCTGGTACCCAGATACGCAGTATTTT. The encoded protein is CASSSPGTSWYPDTQYF.

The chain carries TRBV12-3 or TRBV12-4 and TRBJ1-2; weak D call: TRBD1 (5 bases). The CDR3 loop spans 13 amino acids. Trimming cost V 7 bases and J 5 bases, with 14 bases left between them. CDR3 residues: CASTYKGAYGYTF. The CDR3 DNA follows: TGTGCCAGCACCTATAAAGGGGCTTATGGCTACACCTTC.

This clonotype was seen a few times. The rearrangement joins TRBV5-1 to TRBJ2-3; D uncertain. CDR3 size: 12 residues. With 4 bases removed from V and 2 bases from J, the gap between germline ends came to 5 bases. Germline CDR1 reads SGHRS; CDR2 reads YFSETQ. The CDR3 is CASSENTDTQYF. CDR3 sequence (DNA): TGCGCCAGCAGCGAGAACACAGATACGCAGTATTTT.

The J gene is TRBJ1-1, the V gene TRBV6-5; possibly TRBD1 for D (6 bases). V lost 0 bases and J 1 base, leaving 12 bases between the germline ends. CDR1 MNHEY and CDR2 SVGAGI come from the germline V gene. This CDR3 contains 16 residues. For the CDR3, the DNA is TGTGCCAGCAGTTACTCGCCGGGGGCGAGGAACACTGAAGCTTTCTTT. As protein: CASSYSPGARNTEAFF.

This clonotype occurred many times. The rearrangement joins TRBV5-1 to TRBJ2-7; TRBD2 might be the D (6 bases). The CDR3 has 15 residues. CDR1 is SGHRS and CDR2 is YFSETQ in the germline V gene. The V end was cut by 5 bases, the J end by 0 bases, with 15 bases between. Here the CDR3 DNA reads TGCGCCAGCAGTGGGGGAGGCGCGAGCTCCTACGAGCAGTACTTC. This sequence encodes CASSGGGASSYEQYF.

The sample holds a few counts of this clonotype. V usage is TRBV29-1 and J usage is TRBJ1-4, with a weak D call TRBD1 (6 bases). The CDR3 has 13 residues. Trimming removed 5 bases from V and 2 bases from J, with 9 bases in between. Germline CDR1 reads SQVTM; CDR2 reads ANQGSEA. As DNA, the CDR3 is TGCAGCGTTAGGGGGGCGACTAATGAAAAACTGTTTTTT. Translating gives CSVRGATNEKLFF.

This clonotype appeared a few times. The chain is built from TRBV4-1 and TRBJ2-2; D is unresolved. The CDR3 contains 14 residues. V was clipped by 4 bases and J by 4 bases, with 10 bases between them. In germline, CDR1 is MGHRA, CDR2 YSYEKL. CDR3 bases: TGCGCCAGCAGCCCCCCTGTGGGCACCGGGGAGCTGTTTTTT. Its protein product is CASSPPVGTGELFF.

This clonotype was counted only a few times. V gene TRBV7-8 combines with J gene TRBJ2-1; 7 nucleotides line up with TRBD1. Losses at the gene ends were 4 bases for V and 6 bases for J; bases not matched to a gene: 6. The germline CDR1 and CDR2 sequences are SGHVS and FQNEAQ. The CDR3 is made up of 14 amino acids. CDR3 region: CASSSHRTGNEQFF. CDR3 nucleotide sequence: TGTGCCAGCAGCTCCCATCGGACAGGCAATGAGCAGTTCTTC.

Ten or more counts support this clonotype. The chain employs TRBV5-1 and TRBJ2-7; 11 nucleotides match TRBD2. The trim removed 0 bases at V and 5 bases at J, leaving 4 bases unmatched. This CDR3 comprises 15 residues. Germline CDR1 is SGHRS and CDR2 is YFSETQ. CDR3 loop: CASSLGLAGINEQYV. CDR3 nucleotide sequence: TGCGCCAGCAGCTTGGGACTAGCGGGGATCAACGAGCAGTACGTC.

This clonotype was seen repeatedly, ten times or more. This CDR3 is CSASLTGTGKNIQYF. The CDR3 bases are TGCAGTGCTAGTCTGACCGGGACAGGCAAAAACATTCAGTACTTC. This chain connects TRBV20-1 to TRBJ2-4, with TRBD1 identical over 8 bases. Germline CDR1 DFQATT, CDR2 SNEGSKA (reference sequence). The V segment lost 3 bases and the J segment 3 bases; nucleotides outside the gene matches: 7. The CDR3 totals 15 residues.

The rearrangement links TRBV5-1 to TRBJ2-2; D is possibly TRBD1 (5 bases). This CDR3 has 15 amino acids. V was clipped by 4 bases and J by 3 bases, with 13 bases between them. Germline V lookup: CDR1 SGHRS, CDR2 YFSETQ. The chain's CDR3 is CASSPEETDTGELFF. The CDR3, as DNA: TGCGCCAGCAGCCCTGAGGAGACAGACACCGGGGAGCTGTTTTTT. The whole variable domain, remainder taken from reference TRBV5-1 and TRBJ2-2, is KAGVTQTPRYLIKTRGQQVTLSCSPISGHRSVSWYQQTPGQGLQFLFEYFSETQRNKGNFPGRFSGRQFSNSRSEMNVSTLELGDSALYLCASSPEETDTGELFFGEGSRLTVL.

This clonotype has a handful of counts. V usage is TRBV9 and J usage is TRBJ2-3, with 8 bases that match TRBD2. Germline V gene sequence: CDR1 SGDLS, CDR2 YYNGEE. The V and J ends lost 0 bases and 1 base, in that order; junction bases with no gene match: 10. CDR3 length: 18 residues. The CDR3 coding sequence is TGTGCCAGCAGCGTAGGATGGGGTAGCGGGGTGCGCACAGATACGCAGTATTTT. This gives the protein CASSVGWGSGVRTDTQYF.

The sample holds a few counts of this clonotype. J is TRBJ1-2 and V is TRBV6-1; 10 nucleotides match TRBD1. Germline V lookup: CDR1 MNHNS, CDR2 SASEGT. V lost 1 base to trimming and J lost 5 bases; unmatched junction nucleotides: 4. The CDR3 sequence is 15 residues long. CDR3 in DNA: TGTGCCAGCAGTGAAGTGACAGGGGGCGGGTATGGCTACACCTTC. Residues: CASSEVTGGGYGYTF.

CDR3 sequence reads: CASSLGGPRDTQYF. In DNA form, the CDR3 reads TGCGCCAGCAGCTTGGGGGGGCCCCGAGATACGCAGTATTTT. The chain is built from TRBV5-1 and TRBJ2-3; tentatively, D is TRBD1 (6 bases). The CDR3 consists of 14 residues. Germline-derived CDR1 and CDR2 are SGHRS and YFSETQ. Trimming took 0 bases from V and 5 from J, leaving 10 bases between them.